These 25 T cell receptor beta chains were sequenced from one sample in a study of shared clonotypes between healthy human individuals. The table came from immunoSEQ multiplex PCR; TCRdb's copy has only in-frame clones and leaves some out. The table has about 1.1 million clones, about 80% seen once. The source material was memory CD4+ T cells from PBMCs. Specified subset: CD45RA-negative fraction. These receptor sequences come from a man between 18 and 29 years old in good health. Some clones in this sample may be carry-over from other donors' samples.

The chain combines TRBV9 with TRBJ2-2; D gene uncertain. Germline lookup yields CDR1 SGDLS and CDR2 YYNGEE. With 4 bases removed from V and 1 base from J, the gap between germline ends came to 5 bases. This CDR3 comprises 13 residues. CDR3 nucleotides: TGTGCCAGCAGCCCGCTGAACACCGGGGAGCTGTTTTTT. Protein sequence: CASSPLNTGELFF.

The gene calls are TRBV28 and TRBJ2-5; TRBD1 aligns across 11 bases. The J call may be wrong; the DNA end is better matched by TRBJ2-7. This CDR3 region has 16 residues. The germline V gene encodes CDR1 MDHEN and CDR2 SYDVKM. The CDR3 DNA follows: TGTGCCAGCAGTCCCCTAGAGGGACAGGGGGGCCACGAGCAGTACTTC. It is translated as CASSPLEGQGGHEQYF.

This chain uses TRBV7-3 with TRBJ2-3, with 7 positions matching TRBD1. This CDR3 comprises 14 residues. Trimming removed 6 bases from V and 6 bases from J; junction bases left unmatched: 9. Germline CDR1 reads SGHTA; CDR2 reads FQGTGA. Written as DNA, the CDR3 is TGTGCCAGCAGTTATCAGGGGGTCTCGGATACGCAGTATTTT. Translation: CASSYQGVSDTQYF.

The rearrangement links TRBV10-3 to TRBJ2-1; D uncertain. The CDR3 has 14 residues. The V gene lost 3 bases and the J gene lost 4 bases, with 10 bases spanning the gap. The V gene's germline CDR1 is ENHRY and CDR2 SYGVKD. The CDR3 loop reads CAISDLTGYNEQFF. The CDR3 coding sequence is TGTGCCATCAGTGACTTGACTGGTTACAATGAGCAGTTCTTC.

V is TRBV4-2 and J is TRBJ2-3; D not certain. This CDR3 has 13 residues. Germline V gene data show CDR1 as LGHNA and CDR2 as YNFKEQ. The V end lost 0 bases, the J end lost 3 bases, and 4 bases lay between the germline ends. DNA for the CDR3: TGTGCCAGCAGCCAAGAAGCAACAGATACGCAGTATTTT. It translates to CASSQEATDTQYF.

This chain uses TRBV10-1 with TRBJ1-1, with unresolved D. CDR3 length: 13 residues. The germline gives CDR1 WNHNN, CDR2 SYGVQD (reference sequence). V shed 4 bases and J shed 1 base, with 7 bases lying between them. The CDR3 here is CASSGAGNTEAFF. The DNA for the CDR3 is TGCGCCAGCAGTGGGGCGGGGAACACTGAAGCTTTCTTT.

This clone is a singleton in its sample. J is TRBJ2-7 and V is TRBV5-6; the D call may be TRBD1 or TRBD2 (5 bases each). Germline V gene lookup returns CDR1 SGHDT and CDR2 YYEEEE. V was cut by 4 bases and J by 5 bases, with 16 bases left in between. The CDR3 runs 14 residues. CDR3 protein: CASSRGPVEDEQYF. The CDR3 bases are TGTGCCAGCAGCAGGGGACCTGTTGAGGACGAGCAGTACTTC.

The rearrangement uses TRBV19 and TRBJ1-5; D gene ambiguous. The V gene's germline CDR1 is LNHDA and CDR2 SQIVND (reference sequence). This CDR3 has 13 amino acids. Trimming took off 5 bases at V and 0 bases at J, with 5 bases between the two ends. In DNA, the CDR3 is TGTGCCAGTAGTTCAGATAGCAATCAGCCCCAGCATTTT. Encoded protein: CASSSDSNQPQHF.

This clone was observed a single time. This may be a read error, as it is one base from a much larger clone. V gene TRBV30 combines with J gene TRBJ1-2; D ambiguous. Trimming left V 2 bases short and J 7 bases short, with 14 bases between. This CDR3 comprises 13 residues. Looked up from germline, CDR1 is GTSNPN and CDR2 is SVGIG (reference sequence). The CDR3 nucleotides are TGTGCCTGGAGTTTTACCGCAACACTTGGCTACACCTTC. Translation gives CAWSFTATLGYTF. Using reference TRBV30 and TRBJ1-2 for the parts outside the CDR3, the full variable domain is SQTIHQWPATLVQPVGSPLSLECTVEGTSNPNLYWYRQAAGRGLQLLFYSVGIGQISSEVPQNLSASRPQDRQFILSSKKLLLSDSGFYLCAWSFTATLGYTFGSGTRLTVV.

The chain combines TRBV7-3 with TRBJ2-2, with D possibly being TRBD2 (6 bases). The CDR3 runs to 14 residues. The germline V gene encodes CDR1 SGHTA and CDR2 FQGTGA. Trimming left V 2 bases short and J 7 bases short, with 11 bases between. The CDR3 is CASSLGGFDGELFF. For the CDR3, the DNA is TGTGCCAGCAGCTTAGGAGGGTTCGACGGGGAGCTGTTTTTT.

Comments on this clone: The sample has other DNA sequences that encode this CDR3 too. The CDR3 region is CASSVAGVTGELFF. The DNA for the CDR3 is TGTGCCAGCAGCGTAGCGGGCGTCACCGGGGAGCTGTTTTTT. The V call is TRBV9, the J call TRBJ2-2; D is unresolved. This CDR3 comprises 14 residues. With 0 bases removed from V and 4 bases from J, the gap between germline ends came to 7 bases. Germline V lookup: CDR1 SGDLS, CDR2 YYNGEE.

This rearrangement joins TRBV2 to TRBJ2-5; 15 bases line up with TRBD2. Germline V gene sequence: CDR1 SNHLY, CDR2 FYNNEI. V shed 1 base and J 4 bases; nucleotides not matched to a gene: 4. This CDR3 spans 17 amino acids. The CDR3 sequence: CASSEGTSGRAVETQYF. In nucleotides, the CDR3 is TGTGCCAGCAGTGAAGGGACTAGCGGGAGGGCCGTAGAGACCCAGTACTTC.

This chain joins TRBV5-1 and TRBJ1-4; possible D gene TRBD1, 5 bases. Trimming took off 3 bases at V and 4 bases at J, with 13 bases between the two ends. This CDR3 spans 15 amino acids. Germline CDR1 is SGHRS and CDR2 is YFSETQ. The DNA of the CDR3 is TGCGCCAGCAGCTCGGGGGACGCTGGTAATGAAAAACTGTTTTTT. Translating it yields CASSSGDAGNEKLFF.

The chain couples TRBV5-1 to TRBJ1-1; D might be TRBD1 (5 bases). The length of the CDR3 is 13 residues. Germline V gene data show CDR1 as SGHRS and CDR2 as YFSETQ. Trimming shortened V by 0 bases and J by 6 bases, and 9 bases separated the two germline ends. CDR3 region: CASSLGGGAEAFF. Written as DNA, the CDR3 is TGCGCCAGCAGCTTGGGTGGGGGTGCTGAAGCTTTCTTT.

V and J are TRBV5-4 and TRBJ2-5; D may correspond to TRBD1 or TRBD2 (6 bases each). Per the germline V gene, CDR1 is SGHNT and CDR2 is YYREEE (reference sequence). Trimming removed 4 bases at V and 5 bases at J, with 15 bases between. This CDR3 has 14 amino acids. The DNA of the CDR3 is TGTGCCAGCAGCACCCGAAGAGGGGGGGAGACCCAGTACTTC. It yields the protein CASSTRRGGETQYF.

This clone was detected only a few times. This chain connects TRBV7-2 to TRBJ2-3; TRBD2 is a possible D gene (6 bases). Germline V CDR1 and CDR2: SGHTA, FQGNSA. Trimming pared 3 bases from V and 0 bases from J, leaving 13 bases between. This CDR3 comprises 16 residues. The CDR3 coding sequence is TGTGCCAGCAGCTTGTTAGCGGCCTCTAGCACAGATACGCAGTATTTT. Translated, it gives CASSLLAASSTDTQYF.

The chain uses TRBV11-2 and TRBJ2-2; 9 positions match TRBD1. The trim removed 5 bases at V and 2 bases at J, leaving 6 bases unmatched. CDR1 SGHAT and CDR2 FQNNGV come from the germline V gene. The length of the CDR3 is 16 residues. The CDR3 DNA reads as TGTGCCAGCAGCCTCTGGGGACAGGGTAACACCGGGGAGCTGTTTTTT. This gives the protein CASSLWGQGNTGELFF.

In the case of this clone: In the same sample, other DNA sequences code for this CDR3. The CDR3, as DNA: TGTGCCAGCAGGAGGGACTTGAACACTGAAGCTTTCTTT. Translating it yields CASRRDLNTEAFF. This chain connects TRBV2 to TRBJ1-1; tentative D call: TRBD1 (5 bases). With 6 bases removed from V and 0 bases from J, the gap between germline ends came to 8 bases. This CDR3 region has 13 residues. Germline CDR1 is SNHLY and CDR2 is FYNNEI.

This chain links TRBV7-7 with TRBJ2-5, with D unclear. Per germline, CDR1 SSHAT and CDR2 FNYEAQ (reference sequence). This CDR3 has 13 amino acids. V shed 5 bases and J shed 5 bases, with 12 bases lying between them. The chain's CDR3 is CASSQDLWETQYF. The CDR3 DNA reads TGTGCCAGCAGCCAGGATCTGTGGGAGACCCAGTACTTC.

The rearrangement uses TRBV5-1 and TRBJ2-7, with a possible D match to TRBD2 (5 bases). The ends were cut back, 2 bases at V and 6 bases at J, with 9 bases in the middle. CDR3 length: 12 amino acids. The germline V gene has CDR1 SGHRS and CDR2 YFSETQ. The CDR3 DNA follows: TGCGCCAGCAGCTTCGGGGAGTTCGAGCAGTACTTC. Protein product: CASSFGEFEQYF.

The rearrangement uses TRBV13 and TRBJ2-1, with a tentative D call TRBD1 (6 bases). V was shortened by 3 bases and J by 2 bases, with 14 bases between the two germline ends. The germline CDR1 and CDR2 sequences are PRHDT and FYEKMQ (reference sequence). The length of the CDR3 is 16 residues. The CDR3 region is CASSLGLQGAYNEQFF. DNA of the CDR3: TGTGCCAGCAGCTTGGGCCTACAGGGAGCCTACAATGAGCAGTTCTTC.

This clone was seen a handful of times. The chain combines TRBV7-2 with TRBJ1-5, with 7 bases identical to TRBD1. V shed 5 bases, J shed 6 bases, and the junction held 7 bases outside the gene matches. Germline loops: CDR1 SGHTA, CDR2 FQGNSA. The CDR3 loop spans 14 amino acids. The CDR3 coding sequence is TGTGCCAGCAGCCAGGGATCAGGGGGTCAGCCCCAGCATTTT. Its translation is CASSQGSGGQPQHF.

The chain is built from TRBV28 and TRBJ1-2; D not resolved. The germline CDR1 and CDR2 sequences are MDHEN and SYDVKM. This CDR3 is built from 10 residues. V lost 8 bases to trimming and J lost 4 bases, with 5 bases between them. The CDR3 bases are TGTGCCAGCGGGCGCTATGGCTACACCTTC. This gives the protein CASGRYGYTF.

Written as DNA, the CDR3 is TGTGCCTGGAGTGTACGGATTGGGGATGGCTACACCTTC. Translated, it gives CAWSVRIGDGYTF. J is TRBJ1-2 and V is TRBV30; D call uncertain. The CDR3 has 13 residues. Germline CDR1 is GTSNPN and CDR2 is SVGIG (reference sequence). The germline V and J ends were trimmed by 0 bases and 6 bases, with 11 bases remaining between them.

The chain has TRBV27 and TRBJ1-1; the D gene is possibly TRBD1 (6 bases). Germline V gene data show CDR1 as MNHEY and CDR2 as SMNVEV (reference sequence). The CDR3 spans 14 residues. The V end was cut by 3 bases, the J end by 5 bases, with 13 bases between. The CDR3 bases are TGTGCCAGCAGTTTGTTAGGTAGGGGGACTGAAGCTTTCTTT. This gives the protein CASSLLGRGTEAFF.